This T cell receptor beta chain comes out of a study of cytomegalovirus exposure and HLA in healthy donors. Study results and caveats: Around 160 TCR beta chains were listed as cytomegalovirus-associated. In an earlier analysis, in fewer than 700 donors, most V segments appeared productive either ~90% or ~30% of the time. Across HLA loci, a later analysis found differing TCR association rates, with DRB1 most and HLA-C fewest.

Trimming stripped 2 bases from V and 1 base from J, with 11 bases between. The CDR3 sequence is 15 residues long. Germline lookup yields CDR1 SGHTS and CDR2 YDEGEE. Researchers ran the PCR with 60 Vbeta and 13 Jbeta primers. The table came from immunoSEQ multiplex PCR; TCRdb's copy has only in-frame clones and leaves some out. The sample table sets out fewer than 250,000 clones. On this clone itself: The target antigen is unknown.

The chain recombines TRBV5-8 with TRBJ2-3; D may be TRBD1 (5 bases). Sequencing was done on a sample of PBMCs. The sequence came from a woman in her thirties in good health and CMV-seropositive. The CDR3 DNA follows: TGTGCCAGCAGCTTAGGCAGGGCCCGCACAGATACGCAGTATTTT. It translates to CASSLGRARTDTQYF.